What follows describes a single T cell receptor beta chain. Its antigen is not identified. PCR primers comprised 60 Vbeta and 13 Jbeta primers. This table comes from immunoSEQ multiplex PCR, and its TCRdb copy is limited to in-frame clones, with some not included. The profile covers 100,000 to 150,000 clones, with about 78% appearing a single time and 1% to 1.5% taken by the ten largest. These data come from a study of cytomegalovirus exposure and HLA in healthy donors. Overall study findings and caveats: Later analysis found that TCR beta chains associated with HLA were more clonally expanded than other, equally common chains. The authors considered a cluster of highly shared sequence variants likely to be a sequencing artifact. A later analysis found most CMV-associated TCR beta chains apparently HLA-restricted. In vitro checks showed that three CMV-associated chains really do target CMV antigens.

The V and J ends lost 2 bases and 3 bases, in that order; junction bases with no gene match: 6. The CDR3 is made up of 16 amino acids. Per the germline V gene, CDR1 is SGHRS and CDR2 is YFSETQ. Sequenced sample: PBMCs. The sequence was obtained from a female donor in good health and CMV-seronegative. The rearrangement uses TRBV5-1 and TRBJ1-3, with 9 bases aligning to TRBD1. CDR3 bases: TGCGCCAGCAGCTTAAACCGGGACAGGGTTGGAAACACCATATATTTT. It translates to CASSLNRDRVGNTIYF.